A single sample gave rise to the 25 T cell receptor beta chains below, sequenced in a study of T cell responses to AZD1222 COVID-19 vaccine. Using immunoSEQ multiplex PCR, the repertoire was profiled, and TCRdb retains in-frame clones only, with some absent. Counted here are some 120,000 clones, approximately 87% occurring once; the ten biggest clones make up around 10%. This sample comprised peripheral blood, obtained on day 0 of AZD1222 vaccination. These receptors were collected from an adult in good health.

The chain combines TRBV5-1 with TRBJ1-4; no definite D call. CDR3 length: 16 residues. V lost 4 bases, J lost 7 bases, and 20 bases lay in between. Germline V gene lookup returns CDR1 SGHRS and CDR2 YFSETQ. CDR3 sequence: CASSRVGQAVGEKLFF. DNA for the CDR3: TGCGCCAGCAGCCGGGTAGGGCAGGCGGTTGGTGAAAAACTGTTTTTT.

CDR3 protein: CASSPNDYQGSTF. In DNA, the CDR3 is TGTGCCAGCAGCCCGAATGATTACCAGGGGAGCACCTTC. The rearrangement joins TRBV6-2 or TRBV6-3 to TRBJ1-2, with D tentatively TRBD1 (6 bases). Germline CDR1 is MNHEY and CDR2 is SVGEGT. The V gene lost 6 bases and the J gene lost 13 bases, with 21 bases spanning the gap. This CDR3 has 13 amino acids.

The chain links TRBV19 to TRBJ2-3, with D possibly TRBD2 on 5 matching bases. The germline V gene encodes CDR1 LNHDA and CDR2 SQIVND (reference sequence). V shed 1 base and J shed 6 bases, with 11 bases lying between them. This CDR3 has 14 amino acids. This CDR3 is CASSIAVAYDTQYF. The CDR3 bases are TGTGCCAGTAGTATAGCGGTAGCGTACGATACGCAGTATTTT.

This chain links TRBV27 with TRBJ1-2, with D perhaps TRBD1 (6 bases). The germline gives CDR1 MNHEY, CDR2 SMNVEV (reference sequence). Trimming shortened V by 9 bases and J by 3 bases, and 11 bases separated the two germline ends. The CDR3 contains 12 residues. The CDR3 is CASAGQYYGYTF. The CDR3 DNA sequence: TGTGCCAGTGCTGGACAGTACTATGGCTACACCTTC.

Remarks on this clone: Other nucleotide sequences from this sample produce the same CDR3. The chain recombines TRBV2 with TRBJ1-5; D is uncertain. Germline CDR1 reads SNHLY; CDR2 reads FYNNEI. The CDR3 totals 13 residues. V lost 2 bases to trimming and J lost 2 bases, with 4 bases between them. In nucleotides, the CDR3 is TGTGCCAGCAGTGAAAGAGGCAATCAGCCCCAGCATTTT. Protein: CASSERGNQPQHF.

Here the CDR3 DNA reads TGCGCCAGCAGGCTCACGGTACTGGGGGATACGCAGTATTTT. Translated: CASRLTVLGDTQYF. The chain combines TRBV5-1 with TRBJ2-3; D gene unclear. There are 14 residues in the CDR3. Germline CDR1 is SGHRS and CDR2 is YFSETQ. The V end was cut by 5 bases, the J end by 6 bases, with 16 bases between. Full variable domain (missing parts from reference TRBV5-1 and TRBJ2-3): KAGVTQTPRYLIKTRGQQVTLSCSPISGHRSVSWYQQTPGQGLQFLFEYFSETQRNKGNFPGRFSGRQFSNSRSEMNVSTLELGDSALYLCASRLTVLGDTQYFGPGTRLTVL.

The chain links TRBV20-1 to TRBJ2-7, with TRBD2 matching 10 bases. The CDR3 is 14 amino acids. In germline, CDR1 is DFQATT, CDR2 SNEGSKA (reference sequence). Trimming at V came to 3 bases and at J to 3 bases, leaving 5 bases not matched to a gene. The CDR3 region is CSASIPSGSYEQYF. The CDR3, as DNA: TGCAGTGCTAGTATTCCTAGCGGGAGCTACGAGCAGTACTTC.

This clone was seen a single time. The rearrangement joins TRBV6-2 or TRBV6-3 to TRBJ1-2; a possible D gene is TRBD1 (5 bases). From germline, CDR1 is MNHEY and CDR2 SVGEGT. This CDR3 region has 15 residues. V was clipped by 5 bases and J by 7 bases, with 20 bases between them. CDR3 sequence reads: CASSREYPQGFGYTF. The CDR3 bases are TGTGCCAGCAGTCGAGAATATCCCCAGGGTTTTGGCTACACCTTC.

This chain links TRBV28 with TRBJ2-4, with 8 bases lining up with TRBD2. V was pared by 1 base and J by 13 bases, with 12 bases of the junction left unmatched. CDR1 and CDR2 from the germline V gene are MDHEN and SYDVKM. The CDR3 runs 15 residues. The CDR3 here is CASSLYAGGASIQYF. The CDR3, as DNA: TGTGCCAGCAGTTTATATGCGGGGGGAGCCTCGATACAGTACTTC. The full variable domain, rest sourced from reference TRBV28 and TRBJ2-4, is DVKVTQSSRYLVKRTGEKVFLECVQDMDHENMFWYRQDPGLGLRLIYFSYDVKMKEKGDIPEGYSVSREKKERFSLILESASTNQTSMYLCASSLYAGGASIQYFGAGTRLSVL.

This rearrangement joins TRBV29-1 to TRBJ2-7; D is unresolved. Germline CDR1 is SQVTM and CDR2 is ANQGSEA. Trimming pared 4 bases from V and 3 bases from J, leaving 7 bases between. The CDR3 loop spans 11 amino acids. The CDR3 nucleotides read TGCAGCGTTGCCTCGAACTACGAGCAGTACTTC. This encodes CSVASNYEQYF.

This chain joins TRBV6-6 and TRBJ1-4, with 11 bases fitting TRBD1. The trim removed 2 bases at V and 6 bases at J, leaving 5 bases unmatched. Germline lookup yields CDR1 MNHNY and CDR2 SVGAGI (reference sequence). CDR3 length equals 16 residues. CDR3 loop: CASSYGQDRGHEKLFF. The CDR3 DNA reads TGTGCCAGCAGTTACGGGCAGGACAGGGGGCATGAAAAACTGTTTTTT.

V usage is TRBV25-1 and J usage is TRBJ1-1; D unresolved. The CDR3 extends over 14 amino acids. Germline lookup yields CDR1 MGHDK and CDR2 SYGVNS. The V end lost 6 bases, the J end lost 3 bases, and 14 bases lay between the germline ends. In nucleotides, the CDR3 is TGTGCCAGCAGGGTAGGAAGGTTGGACACTGAAGCTTTCTTT. Its translation is CASRVGRLDTEAFF. The full variable domain, rest sourced from reference TRBV25-1 and TRBJ1-1, is EADIYQTPRYLVIGTGKKITLECSQTMGHDKMYWYQQDPGMELHLIHYSYGVNSTEKGDLSSESTVSRIRTEHFPLTLESARPSHTSQYLCASRVGRLDTEAFFGQGTRLTVV.

J is TRBJ1-5 and V is TRBV13; possible D gene TRBD1, 5 bases. The germline CDR1 and CDR2 sequences are PRHDT and FYEKMQ (reference sequence). V dropped 4 bases and J dropped 8 bases, with 12 bases sitting between them. The CDR3 contains 13 residues. CDR3 in amino acids: CASSSSRGEPQHF. The CDR3 DNA sequence: TGTGCCAGCAGCTCCTCCCGGGGGGAGCCCCAGCATTTT. Complete variable domain (other parts from reference TRBV13 and TRBJ1-5): AAGVIQSPRHLIKEKRETATLKCYPIPRHDTVYWYQQGPGQDPQFLISFYEKMQSDKGSIPDRFSAQQFSDYHSELNMSSLELGDSALYFCASSSSRGEPQHFGDGTRLSIL.

This CDR3 is CASSPPGEGNTIYF. As DNA, the CDR3 is TGTGCCAGCAGCCCGCCGGGGGAGGGAAACACCATATATTTT. The gene calls are TRBV5-4 and TRBJ1-3, with D perhaps TRBD1 (5 bases). CDR1 is SGHNT, CDR2 YYREEE, per germline (reference sequence). There are 14 residues in the CDR3. V was trimmed by 4 bases and J by 4 bases, leaving 12 bases between them.

The chain recombines TRBV19 with TRBJ2-4, with TRBD1 matching over 8 bases. Germline CDR1 reads LNHDA; CDR2 reads SQIVND (reference sequence). This CDR3 is 15 amino acids long. Trimming took 3 bases from V and 6 from J; bases not matched to a gene: 7. CDR3: CASSMTSGQANIQYF. CDR3 DNA sequence: TGTGCCAGTAGTATGACATCGGGACAGGCAAACATTCAGTACTTC.

This clone was seen just once. V gene TRBV7-9 combines with J gene TRBJ2-5; TRBD1 matches 12 bases. The CDR3 sequence is 16 residues long. From germline, CDR1 is SEHNR and CDR2 FQNEAQ (reference sequence). The V and J ends lost 4 bases and 4 bases, in that order; junction bases with no gene match: 7. Here the CDR3 DNA reads TGTGCCAGCAGCTACCACCGGGACAGGGGGCGAGAGACCCAGTACTTC. Its protein product is CASSYHRDRGRETQYF.

This chain's CDR3 is CASSQAQGGTGEQYF. The CDR3 DNA follows: TGCGCCAGCAGCCAAGCACAGGGCGGAACGGGGGAGCAGTACTTC. This chain uses TRBV4-3 with TRBJ2-7, with a weak D call TRBD1 (6 bases). Germline V gene sequence: CDR1 LGHNA, CDR2 YSLEER. V was shortened by 1 base and J by 7 bases, with 17 bases between the two germline ends. The CDR3 loop spans 15 amino acids.

V gene TRBV18 combines with J gene TRBJ1-5, with TRBD1 identical over 10 bases. J gave up 6 bases and V 6 bases, and 5 bases lay outside the gene matches. The CDR3 is 14 residues long. Germline V CDR1 and CDR2: KGHSH, LQKENI. CDR3 coding DNA: TGTGCCAGCTCGCCCGACAGGGGGCTTCAGCCCCAGCATTTT. It yields the protein CASSPDRGLQPQHF.

The genes are TRBV20-1 and TRBJ2-3, with TRBD2 matching 7 bases. This CDR3 is 20 amino acids long. Germline CDR1 reads DFQATT; CDR2 reads SNEGSKA (reference sequence). The V segment lost 3 bases and the J segment 2 bases; nucleotides outside the gene matches: 23. CDR3 region: CSASSIAGVYGATYTDTQYF. As DNA, the CDR3 is TGCAGTGCTAGTTCGATTGCGGGAGTCTACGGCGCTACGTACACAGATACGCAGTATTTT.

This clone came up a few times. The chain carries TRBV6-5 and TRBJ1-3; unclear D gene. The length of the CDR3 is 13 residues. CDR1 and CDR2 from the germline V gene are MNHEY and SVGAGI. Between the trimmed V and J ends, which lost 6 bases and 0 bases, there was a span of 6 bases. CDR3 coding DNA: TGTGCCAGCAGGGACCTCTCTGGAAACACCATATATTTT. Its translation: CASRDLSGNTIYF.

This chain joins TRBV19 and TRBJ1-1, with D uncertain. The CDR3 spans 17 residues. The germline V gene encodes CDR1 LNHDA and CDR2 SQIVND (reference sequence). V was pared by 5 bases and J by 0 bases, with 19 bases between. The CDR3 loop reads CASSPRGARAMNTEAFF. The CDR3 DNA sequence: TGTGCCAGTAGTCCCCGGGGAGCGCGGGCAATGAACACTGAAGCTTTCTTT.

The chain has TRBV5-1 and TRBJ2-1; the D gene is possibly TRBD1 (6 bases). The CDR3 covers 11 residues. The V end was cut by 2 bases, the J end by 10 bases, with 7 bases between. Germline V CDR1 and CDR2: SGHRS, YFSETQ. The CDR3 nucleotides are TGCGCCAGCAGCTTTGGACAGGAGCAGTTCTTC. It specifies CASSFGQEQFF. The full variable domain, completed using reference TRBV5-1 and TRBJ2-1, is KAGVTQTPRYLIKTRGQQVTLSCSPISGHRSVSWYQQTPGQGLQFLFEYFSETQRNKGNFPGRFSGRQFSNSRSEMNVSTLELGDSALYLCASSFGQEQFFGPGTRLTVL.

This chain links TRBV5-1 with TRBJ2-3; D is undetermined. The length of the CDR3 is 11 residues. Trimming pared 2 bases from V and 6 bases from J, leaving 4 bases between. Germline lookup yields CDR1 SGHRS and CDR2 YFSETQ. The CDR3, as DNA: TGCGCCAGCAGCTTAGCCGATACGCAGTATTTT. Encoded protein: CASSLADTQYF.

V usage is TRBV10-3 and J usage is TRBJ2-5, with 7 positions matching TRBD1. The germline gives CDR1 ENHRY, CDR2 SYGVKD. V gave up 2 bases and J gave up 7 bases; unmatched junction bases: 4. The CDR3 has 13 residues. CDR3 nucleotides: TGTGCCATCAGTGAGGCTACAGGGGTGACCCAGTACTTC. It codes for CAISEATGVTQYF.

This sequence joins TRBV11-2 and TRBJ2-2, with no clear D. Germline V CDR1 and CDR2: SGHAT, FQNNGV. The CDR3 is 14 residues long. Trimming removed 6 bases from V and 6 bases from J, with 14 bases in between. CDR3 protein: CASRPSVRPGELFF. The CDR3, as DNA: TGTGCCAGCAGACCCTCGGTCCGGCCCGGGGAGCTGTTTTTT.